These 25 T cell receptor beta chains share one sample of origin, sequenced in a study of T cell repertoires in cytomegalovirus infection. TCRdb called the reads again in MiXCR, with one record for every CDR3 protein. The table lists 560,000 or so distinct CDR3 sequences, 16% of them singletons, with 20% to 30% in the top ten. Sample: CD8+ T cells from PBMCs. The receptor source for this set is a human donor in good health (CMV status not recorded). Some clones in this sample may be carry-over from other donors' samples.

This clonotype was recorded at least ten times. The V gene is TRBV12-3 or TRBV12-4, the J gene TRBJ2-1; D perhaps matches TRBD2 (6 bases). The ends were cut back, 2 bases at V and 7 bases at J, with 9 bases in the middle. The CDR3 loop spans 13 amino acids. The CDR3 loop is CASSLTSRNEQFF. As DNA, the CDR3 is TGTGCCAGCAGTTTAACTAGCCGTAATGAGCAGTTCTTC.

This clonotype was counted only a few times. V usage is TRBV29-1 and J usage is TRBJ1-1; D is uncertain. Trimming pared 7 bases from V and 5 bases from J, leaving 20 bases between. This CDR3 has 14 amino acids. The germline V gene has CDR1 SQVTM and CDR2 ANQGSEA. CDR3 in DNA: TGCAGCGCCCGGGAGGGCAGTATAGTAACTGAAGCTTTCTTT. It codes for CSAREGSIVTEAFF.

This clonotype was observed at least ten times. The V call is TRBV6-5, the J call TRBJ1-1; D perhaps matches TRBD1 (5 bases). Looked up from germline, CDR1 is MNHEY and CDR2 is SVGAGI. CDR3 length: 17 amino acids. V was cut by 2 bases and J by 5 bases, with 21 bases left in between. The CDR3 loop is CASSYPGGGLGKTEAFF. The CDR3 DNA is TGTGCCAGCAGTTACCCCGGCGGGGGACTCGGCAAAACTGAAGCTTTCTTT.

This sequence joins TRBV7-6 and TRBJ2-2, with TRBD2 matching over 7 bases. Germline values: CDR1 SGHVS, CDR2 FNYEAQ. The junction had 20 bases not matched to a gene; V was cut back by 5 bases and J by 17 bases. The CDR3 is 15 residues long. The CDR3: CASSAAGCRTGEHFF. CDR3 DNA sequence: TGTGCCAGCAGCGCAGCGGGATGTCGGACCGGGGAGCATTTTTTT.

The gene calls are TRBV27 and TRBJ1-2; 12 nucleotides match TRBD1. CDR1 MNHEY and CDR2 SMNVEV come from the germline V gene (reference sequence). The CDR3 is 15 amino acids. V gave up 3 bases and J gave up 6 bases; unmatched junction bases: 5. Here the CDR3 DNA reads TGTGCCAGCAGTTTGGGACAGGGGGCTAGGGATGGCTACACCTTC. This codes for CASSLGQGARDGYTF.

At least ten counts were recorded for this clonotype. The rearrangement joins TRBV12-3 or TRBV12-4 to TRBJ2-4, with TRBD2 as a possible D gene (6 bases). V was clipped by 2 bases and J by 9 bases, with 23 bases between them. CDR3 length equals 17 residues. CDR3 in amino acids: CASSLNRQEGIRAIQYF. The DNA for the CDR3 is TGTGCCAGCAGTTTAAATAGGCAGGAGGGGATAAGGGCCATTCAGTACTTC.

This clonotype was seen a handful of times. V is TRBV7-9 and J is TRBJ1-2, with 7 bases that match TRBD1. V dropped 4 bases and J dropped 3; count of bases not matched to a gene: 8. The length of the CDR3 is 15 residues. Germline V gives CDR1 SEHNR, CDR2 FQNEAQ (reference sequence). CDR3 in amino acids: CASSSTGDVDYGYTF. The CDR3 DNA reads as TGTGCCAGCAGCTCCACAGGGGATGTGGACTATGGCTACACCTTC.

This clonotype was detected many times. The chain is built from TRBV27 and TRBJ1-5; D not resolved. This CDR3 spans 11 amino acids. Germline values: CDR1 MNHEY, CDR2 SMNVEV (reference sequence). V dropped 4 bases and J dropped 11 bases, with 9 bases sitting between them. The CDR3 spells CASSSGRTQHF. The CDR3 coding sequence is TGTGCCAGCAGTTCGGGCAGGACCCAGCATTTT.

In the case of this clonotype: This may stem from a read error, because a much larger clone lies one nucleotide away. The rearrangement links TRBV7-3 to TRBJ2-5; 8 bases match TRBD1. This CDR3 has 13 residues. Germline V gene lookup returns CDR1 SGHTA and CDR2 FQGTGA. The V and J ends lost 6 bases and 8 bases, in that order; junction bases with no gene match: 8. The CDR3 DNA reads TGTGCCAGCAGGCCTCAGGGGGCAGATACCCAGTACTTC. Amino acid sequence: CASRPQGADTQYF.

This clonotype was detected only a few times. The chain carries TRBV13 and TRBJ1-1, with D possibly being TRBD1 (5 bases). V shed 2 bases and J shed 4 bases, with 11 bases lying between them. Germline CDR1 is PRHDT and CDR2 is FYEKMQ (reference sequence). The CDR3 covers 14 residues. CDR3 amino acids: CASSLLRDVTEAFF. The CDR3, as DNA: TGTGCCAGCAGCTTACTCAGGGATGTCACTGAAGCTTTCTTT.

The V and J genes are TRBV19 and TRBJ1-5, with no clear D. Germline CDR1 is LNHDA and CDR2 is SQIVND (reference sequence). Trimming cost V 2 bases and J 0 bases, with 11 bases left between them. This CDR3 is built from 16 residues. CDR3 sequence (DNA): TGTGCCAGTAGTATAAGTTCGGGGTATAGCAATCAGCCCCAGCATTTT. Residues: CASSISSGYSNQPQHF.

This clonotype has a count of ten or more. This chain joins TRBV12-3 or TRBV12-4 and TRBJ1-1; D is unresolved. Trimming shortened V by 6 bases and J by 0 bases, and 17 bases separated the two germline ends. The CDR3 extends over 16 amino acids. The CDR3 nucleotides are TGTGCCAGCAGCACCAAGAGCGGGATCATGAACACTGAAGCTTTCTTT. This sequence encodes CASSTKSGIMNTEAFF.

Turning to this clonotype: A much larger clone differs from this one at a single base, so this may be a read error. The rearrangement uses TRBV28 and TRBJ2-5, with 7 bases that match TRBD1. This CDR3 comprises 16 residues. CDR1 and CDR2 from the germline V gene are MDHEN and SYDVKM. This CDR3 is CASSLGGQDNQEIQYF. DNA for the CDR3: TGTGCCAGCAGTTTAGGCGGACAGGATAACCAAGAGATCCAGTACTTC.

Many counts were recorded for this clonotype. The CDR3 region is CASSISGRGEQFF. The CDR3 nucleotides read TGTGCCAGCAGCATTAGCGGGAGGGGGGAGCAGTTCTTC. This chain connects TRBV7-6 to TRBJ2-1; 11 nucleotides align to TRBD2. The CDR3 has 13 residues. Germline lookup yields CDR1 SGHVS and CDR2 FNYEAQ. The J segment lost 10 bases and the V segment lost 5 bases, leaving 4 bases of the junction unmatched.

Only a few counts were recorded for this clonotype. This chain uses TRBV7-9 with TRBJ1-6, with D maybe TRBD1 (5 bases). Per the germline V gene, CDR1 is SEHNR and CDR2 is FQNEAQ (reference sequence). The CDR3 has 14 amino acids. Trimming pared 9 bases from V and 5 bases from J, leaving 14 bases between. The CDR3 spells CASNSGSDNSPLHF. The CDR3 DNA is TGTGCCAGTAATTCAGGGTCGGATAATTCACCCCTCCACTTT.

This clonotype was observed at least ten times. J is TRBJ1-4 and V is TRBV27, with D unresolved. V was pared by 3 bases and J by 4 bases, with 12 bases between. Germline loops: CDR1 MNHEY, CDR2 SMNVEV (reference sequence). This CDR3 is 15 amino acids long. CDR3 sequence reads: CASSFRSDNNEKLFF. As DNA, the CDR3 is TGTGCCAGCAGTTTCAGATCAGACAATAATGAAAAACTGTTTTTT.

The chain is built from TRBV3-1 and TRBJ1-1; a possible D gene is TRBD1 (5 bases). V lost 4 bases, J lost 0 bases, and 15 bases lay in between. The CDR3 runs 16 residues. Germline CDR1 reads LGHDT; CDR2 reads YNNKEL (reference sequence). The CDR3 loop reads CASSLWVGLMNTEAFF. In DNA form, the CDR3 reads TGTGCCAGCAGCCTCTGGGTGGGACTAATGAACACTGAAGCTTTCTTT.

This clonotype was detected many times. V usage is TRBV11-1 and J usage is TRBJ2-1; 13 bases fit TRBD2. CDR3 size: 14 residues. With 5 bases clipped from V and 14 bases from J, the junction kept 9 bases outside the gene matches. The germline CDR1 and CDR2 sequences are SGHAT and FQDESV (reference sequence). CDR3 loop: CASSPTSGGALEFF. The CDR3 nucleotides read TGTGCCAGCAGCCCCACTAGCGGGGGGGCCTTAGAGTTCTTC.

This clonotype was observed at least ten times. The chain links TRBV7-9 to TRBJ1-4, with no clear D. The CDR3 extends over 12 amino acids. Trimming removed 5 bases from V and 8 bases from J, with 9 bases in between. The germline gives CDR1 SEHNR, CDR2 FQNEAQ (reference sequence). In DNA form, the CDR3 reads TGTGCCAGCAGCCCCTCCGCGGAAAAACTGTTTTTT. Translation gives CASSPSAEKLFF.

Remarks on this clonotype: The junction does not match germline at one end; this may be a read error. V is TRBV4-2 and J is TRBJ1-1; a possible D gene is TRBD1 (5 bases). Germline V gene data show CDR1 as LGHNA and CDR2 as YNFKEQ. There are 15 residues in the CDR3. This chain's CDR3 is CARSQESGTNTESFF. DNA for the CDR3: TGTGCCAGAAGCCAAGAGTCAGGGACTAACACTGAATCTTTCTTT.

This clonotype came up many times. This rearrangement joins TRBV10-3 to TRBJ1-5; D may be TRBD1 (6 bases). V lost 0 bases and J 7 bases, leaving 7 bases between the germline ends. The germline V gene encodes CDR1 ENHRY and CDR2 SYGVKD. This CDR3 comprises 13 residues. CDR3 DNA sequence: TGTGCCATCAGTGAGTCGGGGGGCCAGCCCCAGCATTTT. Its protein is CAISESGGQPQHF.

J is TRBJ2-3 and V is TRBV25-1; D unclear. Germline V gene sequence: CDR1 MGHDK, CDR2 SYGVNS. This CDR3 region has 10 residues. The CDR3 bases are TGTGCTTGTTGGGGTGATACGCAGTATTTT. It yields the protein CACWGDTQYF. Full variable domain (remainder filled in from reference TRBV25-1 and TRBJ2-3): EADIYQTPRYLVIGTGKKITLECSQTMGHDKMYWYQQDPGMELHLIHYSYGVNSTEKGDLSSESTVSRIRTEHFPLTLESARPSHTSQYLCACWGDTQYFGPGTRLTVL.

Comment on this clonotype: The conserved phenylalanine or tryptophan normally closing the CDR3 is absent here, so this likely arose from a read error. The limits of the CDR3 on the DNA are not certain, so only TCRdb's listed CDR3 is given. This rearrangement joins TRBV7-3 to TRBJ2-3; the listed D gene, TRBD1, was not tested against the DNA. The germline gives CDR1 SGHTA, CDR2 FQGTGA. The CDR3 has 18 residues if both end residues are counted. CDR3 protein: CASRLTPSGGSSTDTPYL.

This clonotype appeared many times. The CDR3 sequence is CASSYSVTGDSTDTQYF. The CDR3 DNA sequence: TGTGCCAGCAGTTACTCGGTGACAGGGGATTCGACAGATACGCAGTATTTT. This chain links TRBV6-5 with TRBJ2-3; 8 bases fit TRBD1. V shed 0 bases and J 3 bases; nucleotides not matched to a gene: 8. The CDR3 extends over 17 amino acids. Germline V gives CDR1 MNHEY, CDR2 SVGAGI.

This clonotype has only one observation. At one end the junction does not follow the germline gene, possibly because of a read error. The rearrangement links TRBV4-3 to TRBJ2-7; TRBD1 aligns across 10 bases. This CDR3 has 17 amino acids. Germline V CDR1 and CDR2: LGHNA, YSLEER. DNA for the CDR3: TGCACCAGCAGCCAAGATTTGGGACAGGGGAGTTACTACGAGCAGTACTTC. It yields the protein CTSSQDLGQGSYYEQYF.